A single sample gave rise to the 32 T cell receptor beta chains below, sequenced in a study of naive and memory T cell subsets. The library had UMIs added by 3' ligation of an oligonucleotide to TCR cDNA. The SP2 primer and nested alpha and beta constant region primers amplified ligated cDNA in four rounds. TCRdb reprocessed the 5' RACE reads via MiXCR and lists one record per CDR3 protein. The sample has tens of thousands of distinct CDR3 sequences, approximately 15% seen once. Receptor source: a female donor in good health.

Many counts were recorded for this clonotype. The chain joins TRBV6-4 to TRBJ2-1, with D possibly being TRBD2 (5 bases). The V gene lost 5 bases and the J gene lost 0 bases, with 5 bases spanning the gap. This CDR3 region has 13 residues. The germline gives CDR1 MRHNA, CDR2 SNTAGT. DNA for the CDR3: TGTGCCAGCAGTACTAGCTCCTACAATGAGCAGTTCTTC. Translation gives CASSTSSYNEQFF.

This clonotype is medium-sized (0.01 to 0.1%) within its sample. The genes are TRBV6-2 or TRBV6-3 and TRBJ1-1, with D unresolved. The CDR3 spans 15 residues. The V and J ends lost 0 bases and 2 bases respectively, with 10 bases between them. Germline V gene lookup returns CDR1 MNHEY and CDR2 SVGEGT. CDR3 region: CASSYSTIPNTEAFF. CDR3 DNA sequence: TGTGCCAGCAGTTACTCGACGATCCCAAACACTGAAGCTTTCTTT.

J is TRBJ2-4 and V is TRBV18; 9 bases are shared with TRBD1. The J segment lost 6 bases and the V segment lost 4 bases, leaving 10 bases of the junction unmatched. Germline lookup yields CDR1 KGHSH and CDR2 LQKENI. This CDR3 comprises 16 residues. For the CDR3, the DNA is TGTGCCAGCTCACGCATACAACAGGGGGCGCTAAACATTCAGTACTTC. Its translation is CASSRIQQGALNIQYF. The variable domain in full, completed from reference TRBV18 and TRBJ2-4, reads NAGVMQNPRHLVRRRGQEARLRCSPMKGHSHVYWYRQLPEEGLKFMVYLQKENIIDESGMPKERFSAEFPKEGPSILRIQQVVRGDSAAYFCASSRIQQGALNIQYFGAGTRLSVL.

There are many counts of this clonotype. The V and J genes are TRBV29-1 and TRBJ2-1; D perhaps matches TRBD2 (6 bases). CDR3 size: 14 residues. The V end lost 4 bases, the J end lost 5 bases, and 15 bases lay between the germline ends. Germline V CDR1 and CDR2: SQVTM, ANQGSEA. The CDR3 coding sequence is TGCAGCGTTGTTGCGGGGCTACATAACAATGAGCAGTTCTTC. This gives the protein CSVVAGLHNNEQFF.

This clonotype was observed many times. V usage is TRBV6-6 and J usage is TRBJ2-1, with D possibly being TRBD2 (6 bases). The CDR3 has 13 residues. The V gene's germline CDR1 is MNHNY and CDR2 SVGAGI (reference sequence). Trimming took 5 bases from V and 9 from J, leaving 14 bases between them. CDR3 protein: CASSQTAAGEQFF. In DNA, the CDR3 is TGTGCCAGCAGTCAAACGGCAGCGGGTGAGCAGTTCTTC.

The count of this clonotype is one. The V call is TRBV5-1, the J call TRBJ2-7, with TRBD1 as a possible D gene (6 bases). The ends were cut back, 1 base at V and 3 bases at J, with 17 bases in the middle. Germline-derived CDR1 and CDR2 are SGHRS and YFSETQ. This CDR3 contains 16 residues. The CDR3 reads CASSLRDSRTDYEQYF. The CDR3, as DNA: TGCGCCAGCAGCTTGCGAGACAGTAGGACAGACTACGAGCAGTACTTC.

The chain employs TRBV7-3 and TRBJ2-1, with D unclear. Trimming cost V 5 bases and J 8 bases, with 13 bases left between them. The V gene's germline CDR1 is SGHTA and CDR2 FQGTGA. The CDR3 is made up of 13 amino acids. The DNA for the CDR3 is TGTGCCAGCAGCGCCACACCGGGCTATGAGCAGTTCTTC. Its protein is CASSATPGYEQFF.

This clonotype turned up a few times. The chain recombines TRBV2 with TRBJ1-2; the D is unclear. This CDR3 contains 15 residues. Germline CDR1 reads SNHLY; CDR2 reads FYNNEI. V lost 4 bases to trimming and J lost 0 bases, with 12 bases between them. The CDR3 bases are TGTGCCAGCAGTGGGGCCGGCCCTTCTAACTATGGCTACACCTTC. Its translation: CASSGAGPSNYGYTF.

This clonotype was found many times. The chain carries TRBV20-1 and TRBJ1-1; the match to TRBD1 covers 8 bases. Germline CDR1 and CDR2: DFQATT and SNEGSKA (reference sequence). Germline trimming cut 5 bases from V and 0 bases from J; bases unmatched to any gene: 11. The CDR3 contains 16 residues. CDR3 coding DNA: TGCAGTGCTCACAACCGGGACAGGCCAATGAACACTGAAGCTTTCTTT. Encoded protein: CSAHNRDRPMNTEAFF.

This chain connects TRBV19 to TRBJ2-3, with 9 bases matching TRBD1. Per germline, CDR1 LNHDA and CDR2 SQIVND (reference sequence). The CDR3 covers 13 residues. The trim removed 9 bases at V and 1 base at J, leaving 2 bases unmatched. The CDR3 protein is CASRDRGTDTQYF. CDR3 DNA: TGTGCCAGCCGGGACAGGGGCACAGATACGCAGTATTTT.

Many counts were recorded for this clonotype. The chain couples TRBV6-4 to TRBJ2-1, with TRBD2 identical over 10 bases. V trimming: 5 bases; J trimming: 7 bases; junction bases outside the gene matches: 8. The CDR3 totals 15 residues. Germline V gives CDR1 MRHNA, CDR2 SNTAGT. The CDR3 DNA is TGTGCCAGCAGTTTAGAGCGGGGGGGCTTGAATGAGCAGTTCTTC. Its translation: CASSLERGGLNEQFF.

This clonotype was observed a few times. The germline gene is not matched at one end of the junction; a read error may be the cause. The chain links TRBV20-1 to TRBJ1-2; D is perhaps TRBD1 (5 bases). This CDR3 spans 14 amino acids. Looked up from germline, CDR1 is DFQATT and CDR2 is SNEGSKA (reference sequence). CDR3 residues: CSASENGDHYGDTF. The CDR3 DNA sequence: TGCAGTGCTAGTGAGAATGGGGACCACTATGGCGACACCTTC.

This clonotype was detected many times. The chain uses TRBV29-1 and TRBJ2-5; D call uncertain. The CDR3 spans 14 residues. V lost 0 bases and J lost 7, with 15 bases in between. Germline V gene lookup returns CDR1 SQVTM and CDR2 ANQGSEA. CDR3 sequence: CSVEDPLSLWTQYF. The CDR3 DNA reads TGCAGCGTTGAAGATCCCTTGTCACTCTGGACCCAGTACTTC.

Comment on this clonotype: This is likely a read error, given that the CDR3 carries no conserved phenylalanine or tryptophan at its end. Because the CDR3's place on the DNA is in doubt, the DNA is left out and the CDR3 is given as listed by TCRdb. The chain joins TRBV5-1 to TRBJ1-3. The germline V gene encodes CDR1 SGHRS and CDR2 YFSETQ. The CDR3 length equals 8 residues, ends included. The CDR3 region is CASSLDRA.

In this sample, this clonotype turned up many times. The chain combines TRBV10-2 with TRBJ2-5, with D tentatively TRBD1 (5 bases). The CDR3 covers 14 residues. Germline V CDR1 and CDR2: WSHSY, SAAADI. Between the trimmed V and J ends, which lost 6 bases and 5 bases, there was a span of 16 bases. CDR3 coding DNA: TGCGCCAGCAGCGCTTCCAGGGCATTGGAGACCCAGTACTTC. Translated, it gives CASSASRALETQYF.

This clonotype has only a few counts. The chain combines TRBV29-1 with TRBJ1-1, with TRBD1 as a possible D gene (5 bases). The germline V gene has CDR1 SQVTM and CDR2 ANQGSEA. CDR3 length equals 14 residues. V lost 8 bases to trimming and J lost 4 bases, with 20 bases between them. CDR3 protein: CSFLRRDARTEAFF. The CDR3 DNA reads TGCAGCTTCCTGCGCCGGGACGCACGCACTGAAGCTTTCTTT.

This sequence joins TRBV5-1 and TRBJ2-7, with TRBD2 matching 7 bases. Trimming took 7 bases from V and 5 from J; bases not matched to a gene: 9. The CDR3 is made up of 13 amino acids. Per germline, CDR1 SGHRS and CDR2 YFSETQ. The CDR3 coding sequence is TGCGCCAGCGGAGCGGGGACCCCCAACGAGCAGTACTTC. Translating it yields CASGAGTPNEQYF.

The CDR3 loop is CASSLTPTGYNGYTF. CDR3 coding DNA: TGTGCCAGCAGTCTCACCCCCACAGGGTACAATGGCTACACCTTC. The rearrangement joins TRBV27 to TRBJ1-2, with D possibly being TRBD1 (6 bases). CDR3 length: 15 amino acids. The V and J ends lost 5 bases and 6 bases respectively, with 19 bases between them. Germline V gene sequence: CDR1 MNHEY, CDR2 SMNVEV (reference sequence).

The J gene is TRBJ1-1, the V gene TRBV12-3 or TRBV12-4, with 10 bases fitting TRBD1. With V trimmed by 7 bases and J by 10 bases, 15 bases remained unmatched. This CDR3 spans 15 amino acids. The CDR3 coding sequence is TGTGCCAGCACAGAAACCGGGACAGGGGTTAGGTCAGCTTTCTTT. Its translation: CASTETGTGVRSAFF.

Ten or more counts support this clonotype. The chain joins TRBV29-1 to TRBJ2-3, with D possibly TRBD2 on 5 matching bases. Trimming took off 5 bases at V and 4 bases at J, with 7 bases between the two ends. Germline V gives CDR1 SQVTM, CDR2 ANQGSEA. The CDR3 has 11 residues. In DNA form, the CDR3 reads TGCAGCGTTACTAGGGCAGATACGCAGTATTTT. Translation: CSVTRADTQYF.

This clonotype was detected only a few times. The chain carries TRBV10-3 and TRBJ2-3; D ambiguous. This CDR3 has 13 amino acids. CDR1 is ENHRY and CDR2 is SYGVKD in the germline V gene. Trimming shortened V by 10 bases and J by 2 bases, and 13 bases separated the two germline ends. The CDR3 coding sequence is TGTGCCACGATGATAATAGACACAGATACGCAGTATTTT. This encodes CATMIIDTDTQYF.

In its sample, this clonotype was seen many times. The chain joins TRBV7-2 to TRBJ2-1; D tentatively fits TRBD1 or TRBD2 (5 bases each). Germline CDR1 reads SGHTA; CDR2 reads FQGNSA. Trimming stripped 0 bases from V and 0 bases from J, with 9 bases between. The CDR3 extends over 16 amino acids. CDR3 region: CASSLAKGPSYNEQFF. The CDR3 bases are TGTGCCAGCAGCTTAGCGAAGGGACCCTCCTACAATGAGCAGTTCTTC.

This clonotype was counted at least ten times. This rearrangement joins TRBV7-2 to TRBJ2-7; 7 nucleotides agree with TRBD1. The trim removed 4 bases at V and 6 bases at J, leaving 6 bases unmatched. Germline V gives CDR1 SGHTA, CDR2 FQGNSA. The CDR3 loop spans 13 amino acids. DNA for the CDR3: TGTGCCAGCAGCTCCAGACAGGGTTTCGAGCAGTACTTC. It translates to CASSSRQGFEQYF.

There are many counts of this clonotype. The genes are TRBV20-1 and TRBJ1-4; possibly TRBD1 for D (6 bases). Trimming removed 3 bases from V and 4 bases from J, with 15 bases in between. Germline values: CDR1 DFQATT, CDR2 SNEGSKA (reference sequence). The CDR3 loop spans 15 amino acids. The CDR3 loop is CSASQWTAFNEKLFF. CDR3 nucleotides: TGCAGTGCTAGCCAATGGACAGCGTTTAATGAAAAACTGTTTTTT.

This clonotype was observed at least ten times. The genes are TRBV6-4 and TRBJ2-3; D ambiguous. Trimming stripped 4 bases from V and 0 bases from J, with 8 bases between. The germline V gene has CDR1 MRHNA and CDR2 SNTAGT. This CDR3 contains 14 residues. CDR3 nucleotide sequence: TGTGCCAGCAGTGCGCGTGCTAGCACAGATACGCAGTATTTT. Translated, it gives CASSARASTDTQYF.

The chain is built from TRBV12-3 or TRBV12-4 and TRBJ1-6; 8 positions agree with TRBD1. J gave up 4 bases and V 6 bases, and 5 bases lay outside the gene matches. The length of the CDR3 is 15 residues. The CDR3 here is CASRGQEMYNSPLHF. The CDR3, as DNA: TGTGCCAGCAGGGGACAGGAAATGTATAATTCACCCCTCCACTTT.

This clonotype was counted between two and nine times. This sequence joins TRBV7-9 and TRBJ2-1; 7 nucleotides match TRBD1. V was clipped by 4 bases and J by 3 bases; unmatched bases: 15. CDR1 and CDR2 from the germline V gene are SEHNR and FQNEAQ (reference sequence). CDR3 size: 18 residues. CDR3 DNA: TGTGCCAGCAGCTCGCCACCTTCGAGGGGGCGACGCTACAATGAGCAGTTCTTC. It translates to CASSSPPSRGRRYNEQFF.

This clonotype was observed a few times. This chain links TRBV15 with TRBJ2-3, with 14 bases matching TRBD2. Trimming at V came to 4 bases and at J to 3 bases, leaving 3 bases not matched to a gene. The length of the CDR3 is 16 residues. Per germline, CDR1 LNHNV and CDR2 YYDKDF (reference sequence). The CDR3 nucleotides read TGTGCCACCAGCAAGAGACTAGCGGGGGGGACAGATACGCAGTATTTT. Its protein product is CATSKRLAGGTDTQYF.

This clonotype was seen a few times. CDR3 residues: CASSLAPGGGLYNEQFF. CDR3 nucleotides: TGTGCCAGCAGCTTAGCCCCTGGCGGGGGGCTGTACAATGAGCAGTTCTTC. The rearrangement links TRBV7-6 to TRBJ2-1; 8 bases agree with TRBD2. Trimming took 0 bases from V and 4 from J; bases not matched to a gene: 8. Germline CDR1 reads SGHVS; CDR2 reads FNYEAQ. There are 17 residues in the CDR3.

The chain recombines TRBV15 with TRBJ1-6; D gene unclear. Germline-derived CDR1 and CDR2 are LNHNV and YYDKDF (reference sequence). V was trimmed by 4 bases and J by 7 bases, leaving 8 bases between them. The CDR3 length is 13 residues. CDR3 region: CATSILENSPLHF. In nucleotides, the CDR3 is TGTGCCACCAGCATTCTAGAGAATTCACCCCTCCACTTT.

This clonotype was seen repeatedly, ten times or more. The chain recombines TRBV6-4 with TRBJ1-2, with TRBD1 matching over 7 bases. The V and J ends lost 5 bases and 1 base, in that order; junction bases with no gene match: 4. The CDR3 sequence is 14 residues long. Per germline, CDR1 MRHNA and CDR2 SNTAGT. The chain's CDR3 is CASSPGQNNYGYTF. In DNA, the CDR3 is TGTGCCAGCAGTCCGGGACAGAATAACTATGGCTACACCTTC.

The chain recombines TRBV10-2 with TRBJ1-1; D is unclear. This CDR3 spans 14 amino acids. V lost 4 bases to trimming and J lost 3 bases, with 12 bases between them. The germline V gene encodes CDR1 WSHSY and CDR2 SAAADI. CDR3 in DNA: TGCGCCAGCAGTGGAGTTGAACGCGACACTGAAGCTTTCTTT. It is translated as CASSGVERDTEAFF.